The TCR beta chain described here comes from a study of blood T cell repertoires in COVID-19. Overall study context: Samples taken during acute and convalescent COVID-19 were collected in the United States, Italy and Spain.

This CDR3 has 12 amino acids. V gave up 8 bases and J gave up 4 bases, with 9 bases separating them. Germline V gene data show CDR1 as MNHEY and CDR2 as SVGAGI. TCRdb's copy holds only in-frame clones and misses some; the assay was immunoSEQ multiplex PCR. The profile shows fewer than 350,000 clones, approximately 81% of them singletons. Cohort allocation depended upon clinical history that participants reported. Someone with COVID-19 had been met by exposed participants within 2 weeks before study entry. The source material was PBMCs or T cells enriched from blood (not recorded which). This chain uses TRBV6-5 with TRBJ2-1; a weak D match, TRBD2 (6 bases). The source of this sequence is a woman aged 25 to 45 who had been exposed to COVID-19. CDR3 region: CASGTPYNEQFF. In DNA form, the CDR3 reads TGTGCCAGCGGGACTCCGTACAATGAGCAGTTCTTC.